This entry lists 10 T cell receptor beta chains sequenced from one sample in a study of beta chain features in type 1 diabetes. Study-level findings and limits: There was a moderate but significant shortening of TCRB CDR3s in all four CD4+ subsets of Type 1 diabetes patients.

Antigens for these TCRs are unknown. Since all of the isolated RNA was reverse transcribed, expressed TCRB transcripts were what got sequenced. Measured with immunoSEQ multiplex PCR; TCRdb has only the in-frame clones, and not every one. This sample carries hundreds of thousands of clones, around an eighth of them seen once, and the ten largest clones take approximately 0.022%. The sample comprised naive CD4+ T cells from blood. These receptors all come from a man younger than 35 with type 1 diabetes.

The rearrangement joins TRBV7-2 to TRBJ2-2, with TRBD1 as a possible D gene (6 bases). Germline assignment: CDR1 SGHTA and CDR2 FQGNSA. CDR3 length equals 15 residues. Trimming shortened V by 5 bases and J by 4 bases, and 14 bases separated the two germline ends. CDR3 amino acids: CASSPWTVGTGELFF. The CDR3 coding sequence is TGTGCCAGCAGCCCTTGGACAGTGGGCACCGGGGAGCTGTTTTTT.

In this sample, this clone turned up a few times. The V call is TRBV7-8, the J call TRBJ2-7; 12 nucleotides align to TRBD2. The CDR3 loop spans 14 amino acids. CDR1 SGHVS and CDR2 FQNEAQ come from the germline V gene. V shed 5 bases, J shed 4 bases, and the junction held 3 bases outside the gene matches. For the CDR3, the DNA is TGTGCCAGCAGCCCTACTAGCGGGGGGTACGAGCAGTACTTC. Residues: CASSPTSGGYEQYF.

The chain joins TRBV30 to TRBJ2-1, with D unresolved. The ends were cut back, 5 bases at V and 5 bases at J, with 4 bases in the middle. CDR1 is GTSNPN and CDR2 is SVGIG in the germline V gene (reference sequence). The CDR3 consists of 10 residues. CDR3 nucleotides: TGTGCCTGGGCTGACAATGAGCAGTTCTTC. This translates into CAWADNEQFF.

CDR3 DNA: TGCGCCAGCAGCCTCACAGGGGAAACGACTGAGCAGTTCTTC. Translated: CASSLTGETTEQFF. The chain recombines TRBV5-1 with TRBJ2-1; the match to TRBD1 covers 7 bases. The CDR3 is made up of 14 amino acids. CDR1 is SGHRS and CDR2 is YFSETQ in the germline V gene. Losses at the gene ends were 4 bases for V and 9 bases for J; bases not matched to a gene: 10.

This clone was seen a handful of times. V is TRBV9 and J is TRBJ2-7; D gene unclear. The CDR3 has 14 amino acids. The germline gives CDR1 SGDLS, CDR2 YYNGEE. Deletions cut 4 bases from V and 0 bases from J, with 11 bases between. CDR3 in DNA: TGTGCCAGCAGCCCCCACACCAGCTCCTACGAGCAGTACTTC. It codes for CASSPHTSSYEQYF.

This clone has just a few counts. This chain joins TRBV25-1 and TRBJ1-4; perhaps TRBD1 as D (5 bases). This CDR3 spans 15 amino acids. V gave up 3 bases and J gave up 5 bases, with 13 bases separating them. In germline, CDR1 is MGHDK, CDR2 SYGVNS. CDR3 coding DNA: TGTGCCAGCAGTGATGATAGGGGCCCGAATGAAAAACTGTTTTTT. Translation: CASSDDRGPNEKLFF.

This clone was recorded a few times. The V and J genes are TRBV28 and TRBJ1-2; 8 nucleotides agree with TRBD1. J was trimmed by 3 bases and V by 2 bases; bases with no gene match: 2. This CDR3 contains 14 residues. In germline, CDR1 is MDHEN, CDR2 SYDVKM. The chain's CDR3 is CASSLEQGDYGYTF. The CDR3 DNA reads TGTGCCAGCAGTTTAGAACAGGGGGACTATGGCTACACCTTC.

The table lists this clone with a few counts. The chain is built from TRBV7-6 and TRBJ1-5, with D hard to call. Germline V gene sequence: CDR1 SGHVS, CDR2 FNYEAQ. CDR3 length: 15 residues. The V end was cut by 2 bases, the J end by 5 bases, with 13 bases between. The CDR3 DNA sequence: TGTGCCAGCAGCTTAAGAGCAGGCGAGGATCAGCCCCAGCATTTT. The encoded protein is CASSLRAGEDQPQHF.

This clone was detected only a few times. The chain couples TRBV30 to TRBJ1-2, with D maybe TRBD1 (5 bases). This CDR3 contains 12 residues. With 7 bases removed from V and 4 bases from J, the gap between germline ends came to 13 bases. CDR1 and CDR2 from the germline V gene are GTSNPN and SVGIG (reference sequence). CDR3 nucleotides: TGTGCCTCGGAGGTCGGGGGCTATGGCTACACCTTC. It yields the protein CASEVGGYGYTF.

The genes are TRBV2 and TRBJ1-1; no definite D call. This CDR3 is 14 amino acids long. Germline V gene sequence: CDR1 SNHLY, CDR2 FYNNEI. V lost 2 bases and J 1 base, leaving 8 bases between the germline ends. CDR3 sequence: CASSEQAQNTEAFF. The CDR3 region has the DNA TGTGCCAGCAGTGAACAAGCCCAGAACACTGAAGCTTTCTTT.